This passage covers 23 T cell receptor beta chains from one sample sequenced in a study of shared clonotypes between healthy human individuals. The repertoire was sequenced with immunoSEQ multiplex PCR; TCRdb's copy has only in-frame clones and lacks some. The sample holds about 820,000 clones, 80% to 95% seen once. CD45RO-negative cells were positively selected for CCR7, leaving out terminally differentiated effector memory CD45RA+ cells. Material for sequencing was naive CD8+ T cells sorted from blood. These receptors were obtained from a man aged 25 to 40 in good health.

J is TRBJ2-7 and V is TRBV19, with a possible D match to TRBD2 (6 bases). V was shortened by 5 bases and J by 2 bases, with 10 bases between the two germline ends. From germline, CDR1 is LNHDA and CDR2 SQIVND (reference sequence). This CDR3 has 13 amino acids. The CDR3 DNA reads TGTGCCAGTAGTTTGGGGGAGGCCTACGAGCAGTACTTC. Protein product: CASSLGEAYEQYF.

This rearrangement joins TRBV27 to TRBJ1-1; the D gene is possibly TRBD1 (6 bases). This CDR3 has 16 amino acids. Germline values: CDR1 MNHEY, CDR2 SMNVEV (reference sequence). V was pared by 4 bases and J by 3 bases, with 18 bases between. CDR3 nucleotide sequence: TGTGCCAGCAGTTACCACAGGGAGTTAGGCGACACTGAAGCTTTCTTT. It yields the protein CASSYHRELGDTEAFF.

The CDR3 DNA follows: TGTGCCAGCAGAAATACGGGAGGTTTCTACGAGCAGTACTTC. It is translated as CASRNTGGFYEQYF. This chain uses TRBV28 with TRBJ2-7, with 7 bases identical to TRBD2. The trim removed 6 bases at V and 3 bases at J, leaving 8 bases unmatched. This CDR3 has 14 residues. CDR1 and CDR2 from the germline V gene are MDHEN and SYDVKM.

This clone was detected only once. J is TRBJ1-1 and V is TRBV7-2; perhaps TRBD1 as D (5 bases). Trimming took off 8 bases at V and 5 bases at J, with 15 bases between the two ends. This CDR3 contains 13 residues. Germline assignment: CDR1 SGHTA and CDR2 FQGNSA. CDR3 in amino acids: CASGTLVRTEAFF. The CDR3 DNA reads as TGTGCCAGCGGGACCCTTGTACGGACTGAAGCTTTCTTT.

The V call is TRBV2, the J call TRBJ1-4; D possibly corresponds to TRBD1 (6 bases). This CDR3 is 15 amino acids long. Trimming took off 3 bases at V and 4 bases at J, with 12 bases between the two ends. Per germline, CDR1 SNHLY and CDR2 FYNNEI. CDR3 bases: TGTGCCAGCAGTGACAGCAGGGGTGTTAATGAAAAACTGTTTTTT. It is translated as CASSDSRGVNEKLFF. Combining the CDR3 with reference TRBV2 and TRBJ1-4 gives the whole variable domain EPEVTQTPSHQVTQMGQEVILRCVPISNHLYFYWYRQILGQKVEFLVSFYNNEISEKSEIFDDQFSVERPDGSNFTLKIRSTKLEDSAMYFCASSDSRGVNEKLFFGSGTQLSVL.

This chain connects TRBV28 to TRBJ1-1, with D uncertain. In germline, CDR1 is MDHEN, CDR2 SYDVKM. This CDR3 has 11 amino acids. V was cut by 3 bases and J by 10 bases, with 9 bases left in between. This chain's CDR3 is CASSFGPSAFF. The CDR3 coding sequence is TGTGCCAGCAGTTTCGGGCCGTCAGCTTTCTTT.

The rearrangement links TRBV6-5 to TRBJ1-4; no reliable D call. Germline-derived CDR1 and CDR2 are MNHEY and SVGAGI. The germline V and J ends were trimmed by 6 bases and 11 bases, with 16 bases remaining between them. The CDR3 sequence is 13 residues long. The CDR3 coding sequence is TGTGCCAGCAGCTCCACCAAGGGAGCGAAACTGTTTTTT. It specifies CASSSTKGAKLFF.

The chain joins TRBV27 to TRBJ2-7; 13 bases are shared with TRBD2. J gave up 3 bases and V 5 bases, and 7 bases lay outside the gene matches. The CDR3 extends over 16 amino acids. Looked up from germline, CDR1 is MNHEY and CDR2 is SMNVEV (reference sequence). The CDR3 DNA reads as TGTGCCAGCAGTCCAATCGGACTAGCGGGGGTCTACGAGCAGTACTTC. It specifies CASSPIGLAGVYEQYF.

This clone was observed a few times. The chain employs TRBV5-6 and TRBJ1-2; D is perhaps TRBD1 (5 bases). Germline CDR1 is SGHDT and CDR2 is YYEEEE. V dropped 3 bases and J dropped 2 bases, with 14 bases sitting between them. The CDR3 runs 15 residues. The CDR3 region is CASSSDPGPNYGYTF. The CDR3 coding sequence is TGTGCCAGCAGCTCCGATCCAGGGCCAAACTATGGCTACACCTTC.

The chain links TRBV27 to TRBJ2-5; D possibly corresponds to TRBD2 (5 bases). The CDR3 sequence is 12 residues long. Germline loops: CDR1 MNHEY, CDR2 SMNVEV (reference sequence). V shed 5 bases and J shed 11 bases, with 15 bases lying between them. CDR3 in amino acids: CASSLRGGKQYF. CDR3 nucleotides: TGTGCCAGCAGTCTCCGAGGAGGTAAACAGTACTTC.

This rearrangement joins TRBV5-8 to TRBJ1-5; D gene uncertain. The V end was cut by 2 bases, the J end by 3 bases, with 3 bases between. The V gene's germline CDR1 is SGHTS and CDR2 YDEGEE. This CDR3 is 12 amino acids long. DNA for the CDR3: TGTGCCAGCAGCTTAACCAATCAGCCCCAGCATTTT. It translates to CASSLTNQPQHF.

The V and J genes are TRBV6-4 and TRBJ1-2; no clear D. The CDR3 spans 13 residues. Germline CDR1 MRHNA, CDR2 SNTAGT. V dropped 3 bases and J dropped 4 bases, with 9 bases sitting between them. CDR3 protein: CASSDQEGYGYTF. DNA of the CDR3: TGTGCCAGCAGTGATCAGGAGGGCTATGGCTACACCTTC.

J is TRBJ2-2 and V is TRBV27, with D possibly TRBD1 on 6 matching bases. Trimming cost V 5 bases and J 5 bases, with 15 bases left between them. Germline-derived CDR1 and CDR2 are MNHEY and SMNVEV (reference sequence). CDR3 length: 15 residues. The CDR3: CASSTTGLWTGELFF. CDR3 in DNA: TGTGCCAGCAGTACCACAGGGTTATGGACCGGGGAGCTGTTTTTT.

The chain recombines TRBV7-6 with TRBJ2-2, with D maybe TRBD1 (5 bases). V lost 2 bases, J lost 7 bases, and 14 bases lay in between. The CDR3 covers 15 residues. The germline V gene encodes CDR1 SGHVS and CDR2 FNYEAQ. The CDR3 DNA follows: TGTGCCAGCAGCTTATCCGGACACCTCGGCGGGGAGCTGTTTTTT. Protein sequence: CASSLSGHLGGELFF.

CDR3 sequence (DNA): TGTGCCAGCAGCTTCGGGCAGGGGGCGCGATGGAATGAGCAGTTCTTC. It yields the protein CASSFGQGARWNEQFF. The chain recombines TRBV7-2 with TRBJ2-1; the match to TRBD1 covers 8 bases. The CDR3 has 16 amino acids. Per germline, CDR1 SGHTA and CDR2 FQGNSA. Trimming at V came to 3 bases and at J to 7 bases, leaving 11 bases not matched to a gene.

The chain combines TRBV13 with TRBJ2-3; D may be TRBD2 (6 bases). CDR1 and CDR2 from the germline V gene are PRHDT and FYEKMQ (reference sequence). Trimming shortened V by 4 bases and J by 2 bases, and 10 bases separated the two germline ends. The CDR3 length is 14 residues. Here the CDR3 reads CASSSGVITDTQYF. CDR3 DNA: TGTGCCAGCAGCTCGGGAGTAATCACAGATACGCAGTATTTT.

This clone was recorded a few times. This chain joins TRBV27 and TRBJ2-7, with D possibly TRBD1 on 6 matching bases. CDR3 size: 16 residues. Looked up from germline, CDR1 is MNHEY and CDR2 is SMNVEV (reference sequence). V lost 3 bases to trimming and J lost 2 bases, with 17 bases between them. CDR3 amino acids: CASSLGADTLPYEQYF. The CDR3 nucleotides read TGTGCCAGCAGTTTGGGGGCGGACACCTTACCCTACGAGCAGTACTTC.

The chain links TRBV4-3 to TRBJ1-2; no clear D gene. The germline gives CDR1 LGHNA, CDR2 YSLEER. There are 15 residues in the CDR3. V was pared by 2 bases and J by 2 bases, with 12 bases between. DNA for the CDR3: TGCGCCAGCAGCCAACAGCTAGCGGGGAACTATGGCTACACCTTC. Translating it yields CASSQQLAGNYGYTF.

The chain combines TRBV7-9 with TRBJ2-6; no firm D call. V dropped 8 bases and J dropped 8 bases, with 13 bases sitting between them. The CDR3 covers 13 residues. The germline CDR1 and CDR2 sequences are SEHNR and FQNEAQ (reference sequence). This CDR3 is CASDFFPSNVLTF. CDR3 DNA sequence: TGTGCCAGCGATTTTTTCCCTTCCAACGTCCTGACTTTC.

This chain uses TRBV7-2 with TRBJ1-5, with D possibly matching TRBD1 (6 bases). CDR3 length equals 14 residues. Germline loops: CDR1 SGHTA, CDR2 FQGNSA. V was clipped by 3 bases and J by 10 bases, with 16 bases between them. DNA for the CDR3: TGTGCCAGCAGCTTGGGACAAAGTGGGATCCCCCAGCATTTT. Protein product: CASSLGQSGIPQHF.

Here the CDR3 DNA reads TGTGCCAGCCAGGCAACCACGGGGTCCTACGAGCAGTACTTC. The encoded protein is CASQATTGSYEQYF. The V call is TRBV19, the J call TRBJ2-7, with D tentatively TRBD2 (5 bases). CDR1 and CDR2 from the germline V gene are LNHDA and SQIVND (reference sequence). V lost 9 bases and J 1 base, leaving 16 bases between the germline ends. The CDR3 length is 14 residues.

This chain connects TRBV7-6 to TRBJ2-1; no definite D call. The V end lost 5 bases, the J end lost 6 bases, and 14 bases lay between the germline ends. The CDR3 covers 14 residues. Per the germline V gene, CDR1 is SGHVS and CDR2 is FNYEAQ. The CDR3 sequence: CASSPRPAGNEQFF. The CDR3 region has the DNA TGTGCCAGCAGCCCGCGTCCCGCCGGCAATGAGCAGTTCTTC.

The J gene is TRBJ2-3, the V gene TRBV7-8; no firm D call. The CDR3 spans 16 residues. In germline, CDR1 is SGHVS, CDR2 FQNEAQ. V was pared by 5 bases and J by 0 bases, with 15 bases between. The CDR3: CASSDGLAESTDTQYF. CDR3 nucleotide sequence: TGTGCCAGCAGCGATGGCTTGGCAGAGAGCACAGATACGCAGTATTTT. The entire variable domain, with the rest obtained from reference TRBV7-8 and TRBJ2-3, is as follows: GAGVSQSPRYKVAKRGQDVALRCDPISGHVSLFWYQQALGQGPEFLTYFQNEAQLDKSGLPSDRFFAERPEGSVSTLKIQRTQQEDSAVYLCASSDGLAESTDTQYFGPGTRLTVL.